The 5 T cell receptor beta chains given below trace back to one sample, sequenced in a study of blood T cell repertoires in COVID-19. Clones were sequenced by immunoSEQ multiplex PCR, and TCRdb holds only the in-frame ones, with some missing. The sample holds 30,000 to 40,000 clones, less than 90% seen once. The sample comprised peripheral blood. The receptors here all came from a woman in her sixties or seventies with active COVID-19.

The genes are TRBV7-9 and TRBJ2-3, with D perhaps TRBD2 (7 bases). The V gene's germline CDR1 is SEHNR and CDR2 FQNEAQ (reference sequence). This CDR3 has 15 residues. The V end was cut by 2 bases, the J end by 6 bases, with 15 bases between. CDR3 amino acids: CASSLTGGPSDTQYF. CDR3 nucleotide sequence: TGTGCCAGCAGCTTAACGGGGGGCCCATCGGATACGCAGTATTTT.

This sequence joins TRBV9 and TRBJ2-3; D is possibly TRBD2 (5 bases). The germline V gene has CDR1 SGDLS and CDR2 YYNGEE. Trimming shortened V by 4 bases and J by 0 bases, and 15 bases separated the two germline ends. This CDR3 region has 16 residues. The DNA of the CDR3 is TGTGCCAGCAGCCTTCTTTTGGGAGAGAGCACAGATACGCAGTATTTT. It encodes CASSLLLGESTDTQYF. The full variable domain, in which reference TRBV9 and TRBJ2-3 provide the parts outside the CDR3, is DSGVTQTPKHLITATGQRVTLRCSPRSGDLSVYWYQQSLDQGLQFLIQYYNGEERAKGNILERFSAQQFPDLHSELNLSSLELGDSALYFCASSLLLGESTDTQYFGPGTRLTVL.

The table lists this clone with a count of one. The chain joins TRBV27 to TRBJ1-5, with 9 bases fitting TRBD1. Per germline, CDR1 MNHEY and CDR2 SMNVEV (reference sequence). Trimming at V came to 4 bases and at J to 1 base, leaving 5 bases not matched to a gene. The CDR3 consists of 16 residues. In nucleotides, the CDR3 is TGTGCCAGCAGTTGGGGACAGGGACGGAGCAATCAGCCCCAGCATTTT. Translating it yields CASSWGQGRSNQPQHF.

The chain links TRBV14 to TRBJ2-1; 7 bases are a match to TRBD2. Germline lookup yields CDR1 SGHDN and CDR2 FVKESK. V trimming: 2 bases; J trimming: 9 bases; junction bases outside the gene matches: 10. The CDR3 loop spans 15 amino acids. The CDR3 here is CASSQWDGRIGEQFF. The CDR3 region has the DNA TGTGCCAGCAGCCAATGGGACGGGAGGATTGGTGAGCAGTTCTTC.

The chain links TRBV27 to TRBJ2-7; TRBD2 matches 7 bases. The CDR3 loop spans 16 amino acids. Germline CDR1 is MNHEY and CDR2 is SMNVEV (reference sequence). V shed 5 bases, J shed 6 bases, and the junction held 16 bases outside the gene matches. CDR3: CASSLQPSGREGEQYF. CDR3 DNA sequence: TGTGCCAGCAGTCTACAACCATCGGGCAGGGAGGGCGAGCAGTACTTC.